The text below deals with one T cell receptor beta chain. The sample belongs to a study of shared clonotypes between healthy human individuals. Data came from immunoSEQ multiplex PCR; TCRdb stores just in-frame clones and leaves some out. This table holds about 480,000 clones, over 60% found once. The CDR3 runs 13 residues. From germline, CDR1 is SEHNR and CDR2 FQNEAQ (reference sequence). Trimming removed 5 bases at V and 0 bases at J, with 5 bases between. This chain joins TRBV7-9 and TRBJ2-1; D call uncertain. This TCR was sampled from a woman aged 40-49 years in good health. Some clones in this sample may be carry-over from other donors' samples. The sequencing input was PBMCs. The DNA of the CDR3 is TGTGCCAGCAGCCCGGCCTCCTACAATGAGCAGTTCTTC. Translated: CASSPASYNEQFF. Drawing the rest from reference TRBV7-9 and TRBJ2-1, the complete variable domain is DTGVSQNPRHKITKRGQNVTFRCDPISEHNRLYWYRQTLGQGPEFLTYFQNEAQLEKSRLLSDRFSAERPKGSFSTLEIQRTEQGDSAMYLCASSPASYNEQFFGPGTRLTVL.